One and the same sample provided the 19 T cell receptor beta chains below, sequenced in a study of human T cells and chemical hapten exposure. The time point is: patch test 3, about 24 weeks after DPC sensitization. The treatment is: therapeutic diphenylcyclopropenone sensitization with weekly scalp DPC. TCRdb reprocessed the RACE reads with MiXCR, giving one entry per CDR3 protein. The repertoire holds about 76,000 distinct CDR3 sequences, with 10% to 15% as singletons. Sample: whole blood, taken in connection with sensitization to the hapten diphenylcyclopropenone (DPC). Every receptor here comes from a woman aged 45 to 65 with alopecia areata. Some clones in this sample may be carry-over from other donors' samples.

This clonotype was counted ten times or more. The chain carries TRBV12-3 or TRBV12-4 and TRBJ1-2, with 7 bases fitting TRBD1. The V and J ends lost 7 bases and 4 bases, in that order; junction bases with no gene match: 9. There are 14 residues in the CDR3. This chain's CDR3 is CASTPTGIAYGYTF. Written as DNA, the CDR3 is TGTGCCAGCACCCCGACAGGGATTGCCTATGGCTACACCTTC.

This clonotype was counted at least ten times. V gene TRBV11-2 combines with J gene TRBJ2-2; weak D call: TRBD2 (5 bases). Trimming stripped 2 bases from V and 6 bases from J, with 7 bases between. The length of the CDR3 is 13 residues. The germline gives CDR1 SGHAT, CDR2 FQNNGV. In DNA form, the CDR3 reads TGTGCCAGCAGCTTAAGGGAGTCCGGGGAGCTGTTTTTT. This sequence encodes CASSLRESGELFF.

This clonotype has at least ten counts. The chain carries TRBV29-1 and TRBJ2-6, with D unresolved. CDR1 and CDR2 (germline): SQVTM, ANQGSEA. The V and J ends lost 3 bases and 2 bases respectively, with 11 bases between them. The CDR3 extends over 15 amino acids. CDR3 sequence (DNA): TGCAGCGTTGAGTCGGACCCTACTGGGGCCAACGTCCTGACTTTC. Translation gives CSVESDPTGANVLTF.

This clonotype was seen ten or more times. The V and J genes are TRBV6-2 or TRBV6-3 and TRBJ2-7; 7 bases agree with TRBD2. Germline V gives CDR1 MNHEY, CDR2 SVGEGT. The CDR3 runs to 17 residues. V lost 0 bases, J lost 5 bases, and 13 bases stayed unmatched. The CDR3 protein is CASSYSKRSREPHEQYF. The CDR3 DNA reads TGTGCCAGCAGTTACTCGAAAAGGTCGCGGGAGCCCCACGAGCAGTACTTC.

V usage is TRBV7-2 and J usage is TRBJ2-5; TRBD2 matches 9 bases. From germline, CDR1 is SGHTA and CDR2 FQGNSA. The CDR3 totals 15 residues. The ends lost 5 bases at V and 5 bases at J; junction bases unmatched: 9. Here the CDR3 reads CASSPLPGLAETQYF. Written as DNA, the CDR3 is TGTGCCAGCAGCCCACTACCGGGACTAGCCGAGACCCAGTACTTC.

V and J are TRBV29-1 and TRBJ2-3, with 8 bases identical to TRBD1. The length of the CDR3 is 13 residues. Trimming removed 5 bases from V and 4 bases from J; junction bases left unmatched: 5. Germline loops: CDR1 SQVTM, CDR2 ANQGSEA. This CDR3 reads CSVIQGAADTQYF. In DNA form, the CDR3 reads TGCAGCGTTATTCAGGGGGCGGCAGATACGCAGTATTTT.

This clonotype was seen only a few times. V gene TRBV29-1 combines with J gene TRBJ1-4; D might be TRBD1 (6 bases). CDR1 SQVTM and CDR2 ANQGSEA come from the germline V gene. The CDR3 has 13 residues. V gave up 8 bases and J gave up 7 bases, with 17 bases separating them. The chain's CDR3 is CSSYADSTEKLFF. CDR3 DNA sequence: TGCAGCTCATACGCGGACAGCACTGAAAAACTGTTTTTT.

This chain joins TRBV5-1 and TRBJ2-2; D might be TRBD2 (6 bases). Trimming shortened V by 5 bases and J by 1 base, and 15 bases separated the two germline ends. CDR1 SGHRS and CDR2 YFSETQ come from the germline V gene. CDR3 length equals 16 residues. The CDR3 loop is CASRAGASENTGELFF. CDR3 DNA sequence: TGCGCCAGCAGGGCCGGGGCTAGCGAGAACACCGGGGAGCTGTTTTTT.

This chain joins TRBV9 and TRBJ2-1; possibly TRBD1 or TRBD2 for D (5 bases each). CDR3 length: 17 residues. The germline CDR1 and CDR2 sequences are SGDLS and YYNGEE. Trimming left V 0 bases short and J 6 bases short, with 19 bases between. CDR3 nucleotides: TGTGCCAGCAGCGTAGGTCAAGGGACCCTCGTAGGCAATGAGCAGTTCTTC. Amino acids: CASSVGQGTLVGNEQFF. Filled out from reference TRBV9 and TRBJ2-1, the complete variable domain reads DSGVTQTPKHLITATGQRVTLRCSPRSGDLSVYWYQQSLDQGLQFLIQYYNGEERAKGNILERFSAQQFPDLHSELNLSSLELGDSALYFCASSVGQGTLVGNEQFFGPGTRLTVL.

This clonotype has a handful of counts. The chain joins TRBV7-2 to TRBJ1-1; possibly TRBD1 for D (6 bases). Germline lookup yields CDR1 SGHTA and CDR2 FQGNSA. V shed 4 bases and J shed 4 bases, with 10 bases lying between them. The CDR3 runs to 13 residues. Here the CDR3 reads CASSSLRGTEAFF. CDR3 coding DNA: TGTGCCAGCAGCTCCCTCAGGGGCACTGAAGCTTTCTTT.

CDR3 region: CSTIVDRGTDTQYF. The CDR3 DNA reads TGCAGTACAATTGTGGACAGGGGTACCGATACGCAGTATTTT. V is TRBV20-1 and J is TRBJ2-3; 9 nucleotides align to TRBD1. There are 14 residues in the CDR3. The germline CDR1 and CDR2 sequences are DFQATT and SNEGSKA (reference sequence). The ends lost 8 bases at V and 6 bases at J; junction bases unmatched: 12.

CDR3 nucleotides: TGTGCCAGCAGCGTAGCGGGCCGGGACGACGAGCAGTACTTC. This gives the protein CASSVAGRDDEQYF. This chain links TRBV9 with TRBJ2-7; tentatively, D is TRBD1 or TRBD2 (5 bases each). CDR1 and CDR2 (germline): SGDLS, YYNGEE. Trimming pared 0 bases from V and 5 bases from J, leaving 12 bases between. The CDR3 covers 14 residues.

The chain recombines TRBV20-1 with TRBJ1-1; 8 bases match TRBD1. CDR3 length: 14 amino acids. V shed 0 bases, J shed 10 bases, and the junction held 10 bases outside the gene matches. CDR1 DFQATT and CDR2 SNEGSKA come from the germline V gene (reference sequence). CDR3 sequence reads: CSARDPGGQLPAFF. CDR3 coding DNA: TGCAGTGCTAGAGACCCAGGGGGCCAACTCCCAGCTTTCTTT.

This clonotype was recorded at least ten times. This chain connects TRBV10-3 to TRBJ2-1; 13 bases are shared with TRBD2. The CDR3 totals 16 residues. The germline V gene encodes CDR1 ENHRY and CDR2 SYGVKD. The V segment lost 5 bases and the J segment 6 bases; nucleotides outside the gene matches: 7. The CDR3 region is CAISPPGTSGINEQFF. The CDR3 bases are TGTGCCATCAGTCCTCCTGGGACTAGCGGGATCAATGAGCAGTTCTTC.

The rearrangement uses TRBV2 and TRBJ2-1; perhaps D is TRBD1 or TRBD2 (5 bases each). The CDR3 contains 14 residues. Per germline, CDR1 SNHLY and CDR2 FYNNEI. V was trimmed by 6 bases and J by 6 bases, leaving 15 bases between them. The CDR3 sequence is CASSEWGPGNEQFF. In nucleotides, the CDR3 is TGTGCCAGCAGCGAATGGGGACCGGGCAATGAGCAGTTCTTC.

This clonotype has at least ten counts. The chain employs TRBV29-1 and TRBJ2-1; 8 bases line up with TRBD2. From germline, CDR1 is SQVTM and CDR2 ANQGSEA. Germline trimming cut 4 bases from V and 7 bases from J; bases unmatched to any gene: 9. The CDR3 contains 14 residues. CDR3 loop: CSVATGTRGNEQFF. In DNA, the CDR3 is TGCAGCGTTGCCACCGGGACTAGAGGAAATGAGCAGTTCTTC.

The rearrangement uses TRBV11-2 and TRBJ2-1, with 7 bases aligning to TRBD2. J lost 3 bases, V lost 1 base, and 9 bases had no gene match. Germline V CDR1 and CDR2: SGHAT, FQNNGV. The CDR3 has 17 residues. The DNA of the CDR3 is TGTGCCAGCAGCTTAGTAATGGGCGGGAGCTACTACAATGAGCAGTTCTTC. It yields the protein CASSLVMGGSYYNEQFF.

The chain links TRBV7-3 to TRBJ2-1; possibly TRBD2 for D (7 bases). This CDR3 has 14 amino acids. V was shortened by 4 bases and J by 5 bases, with 12 bases between the two germline ends. CDR1 is SGHTA and CDR2 is FQGTGA in the germline V gene. The CDR3 DNA sequence: TGTGCCAGCAGCTCCCTCGGGGGGCACAATGAGCAGTTCTTC. This translates into CASSSLGGHNEQFF.

This clonotype was found many times. The V and J genes are TRBV11-2 and TRBJ2-7, with D uncertain. The CDR3 consists of 12 residues. The V end lost 3 bases, the J end lost 3 bases, and 6 bases lay between the germline ends. CDR1 and CDR2 from the germline V gene are SGHAT and FQNNGV. The CDR3 DNA follows: TGTGCCAGCAGCTTGGTGGGCTACGAGCAGTACTTC. Amino acid sequence: CASSLVGYEQYF.